Listed here are 27 T cell receptor beta chains from one sample, sequenced in a study of technical replicates of blood from a few donors listed by TCRdb under 2017. The receptor library was made with the immunoSEQ multiplex PCR assay. TCRdb mirrors the immuneACCESS table, restricted to in-frame sequences. Some clones are absent from its copies; in checked studies, under half trace to an unresolved V gene, and the reason for the others is unknown. For this sample there are 50,000 to 60,000 clones; 90% to 95% appear just once. The biggest ten clones account for 3% to 4% of the sample. Sequenced material: PBMCs. The receptors shown here come from a human donor in good health. Some clones in this sample may be carry-over from other donors' samples.

The rearrangement links TRBV7-9 to TRBJ1-1, with 7 bases aligning to TRBD1. Germline V CDR1 and CDR2: SEHNR, FQNEAQ (reference sequence). This CDR3 is 16 amino acids long. Trimming cost V 6 bases and J 0 bases; bases outside gene matches: 10. In DNA, the CDR3 is TGTGCCAGCAGAGGGGGCGGGGACGGTATGAACACTGAAGCTTTCTTT. Protein product: CASRGGGDGMNTEAFF. Using reference TRBV7-9 and TRBJ1-1 for the parts outside the CDR3, the full variable domain is DTGVSQNPRHKITKRGQNVTFRCDPISEHNRLYWYRQTLGQGPEFLTYFQNEAQLEKSRLLSDRFSAERPKGSFSTLEIQRTEQGDSAMYLCASRGGGDGMNTEAFFGQGTRLTVV.

V usage is TRBV6-1 and J usage is TRBJ1-5, with D perhaps TRBD1 (5 bases). Trimming pared 2 bases from V and 1 base from J, leaving 15 bases between. Germline V gene data show CDR1 as MNHNS and CDR2 as SASEGT. The CDR3 sequence is 17 residues long. CDR3 bases: TGTGCCAGCAGTGAACAACGGCGACAGAAGAGCAATCAGCCCCAGCATTTT. This sequence encodes CASSEQRRQKSNQPQHF.

The genes are TRBV6-5 and TRBJ2-3; D not certain. The V gene lost 0 bases and the J gene lost 0 bases, with 10 bases spanning the gap. The CDR3 is 16 amino acids. CDR1 and CDR2 from the germline V gene are MNHEY and SVGAGI. The chain's CDR3 is CASSYSFTASTDTQYF. For the CDR3, the DNA is TGTGCCAGCAGTTACTCGTTCACTGCTAGCACAGATACGCAGTATTTT.

This CDR3 reads CASSDTGRSYEQYF. The CDR3, as DNA: TGTGCCAGTAGTGATACAGGTCGATCCTACGAGCAGTACTTC. The J gene is TRBJ2-7, the V gene TRBV19; the D gene is possibly TRBD1 (5 bases). This CDR3 is 14 amino acids long. V shed 5 bases and J shed 1 base, with 12 bases lying between them. Germline CDR1 LNHDA, CDR2 SQIVND (reference sequence).

The chain joins TRBV20-1 to TRBJ1-4; no definite D call. This CDR3 is built from 11 residues. Germline-derived CDR1 and CDR2 are DFQATT and SNEGSKA (reference sequence). With 3 bases removed from V and 5 bases from J, the gap between germline ends came to 4 bases. The CDR3 spells CSASPNEKLFF. CDR3 bases: TGCAGTGCTAGCCCGAATGAAAAACTGTTTTTT.

V and J are TRBV9 and TRBJ2-7; TRBD2 matches 7 bases. The CDR3 has 14 residues. CDR1 SGDLS and CDR2 YYNGEE come from the germline V gene. The J segment lost 2 bases and the V segment lost 3 bases, leaving 5 bases of the junction unmatched. CDR3: CASSENLAAYEQYF. The DNA for the CDR3 is TGTGCCAGCAGCGAAAACCTAGCGGCCTACGAGCAGTACTTC.

This clone occurred once. V and J are TRBV11-3 and TRBJ2-6; TRBD1 is a possible D gene (5 bases). CDR3 size: 16 residues. CDR1 is SGHNT and CDR2 is YENEEA in the germline V gene. Trimming removed 4 bases from V and 4 bases from J, with 14 bases in between. Here the CDR3 reads CASSSSTGRGANVLTF. The CDR3 nucleotides are TGTGCCAGCAGCTCATCCACAGGAAGGGGGGCCAACGTCCTGACTTTC.

This rearrangement joins TRBV4-2 to TRBJ2-1; 8 nucleotides agree with TRBD2. This CDR3 has 16 amino acids. Trimming cost V 4 bases and J 5 bases; bases outside gene matches: 10. Germline CDR1 LGHNA, CDR2 YNFKEQ. The CDR3 loop is CASSRVSGSLNNEQFF. For the CDR3, the DNA is TGTGCCAGCAGCCGAGTGAGCGGGAGTCTCAACAATGAGCAGTTCTTC.

The chain couples TRBV7-7 to TRBJ2-5; 9 bases map to TRBD2. The CDR3 has 15 amino acids. J was trimmed by 3 bases and V by 5 bases; bases with no gene match: 7. The V gene's germline CDR1 is SSHAT and CDR2 FNYEAQ (reference sequence). The CDR3 sequence is CASSRTSAAKETQYF. The CDR3 nucleotides are TGTGCCAGCAGCCGGACTAGCGCCGCAAAAGAGACCCAGTACTTC.

This sequence joins TRBV6-1 and TRBJ2-7; 7 positions match TRBD2. The CDR3 runs to 17 residues. The ends lost 3 bases at V and 0 bases at J; junction bases unmatched: 11. Per the germline V gene, CDR1 is MNHNS and CDR2 is SASEGT. The CDR3 DNA is TGTGCCAGCAGTGACCGCGAAGCGGGACGAAGCTCCTACGAGCAGTACTTC. Residues: CASSDREAGRSSYEQYF.

The chain uses TRBV2 and TRBJ2-1; 13 bases map to TRBD2. Germline V CDR1 and CDR2: SNHLY, FYNNEI. Trimming took 8 bases from V and 4 from J; bases not matched to a gene: 5. The CDR3 has 15 amino acids. The CDR3 region is CASLRLAGGYNEQFF. CDR3 sequence (DNA): TGTGCCAGCCTTCGACTAGCGGGGGGATACAATGAGCAGTTCTTC.

The chain couples TRBV7-3 to TRBJ2-5; D ambiguous. This CDR3 has 13 amino acids. Germline V gives CDR1 SGHTA, CDR2 FQGTGA. With 5 bases removed from V and 1 base from J, the gap between germline ends came to 8 bases. The CDR3 nucleotides read TGTGCCAGCAGCCCCAAGCCCCAAGAGACCCAGTACTTC. Its translation is CASSPKPQETQYF.

This clone was counted once. The genes are TRBV6-1 and TRBJ1-1, with a tentative D call TRBD1 (5 bases). The V end lost 6 bases, the J end lost 4 bases, and 15 bases lay between the germline ends. The CDR3 has 14 residues. Germline CDR1 and CDR2: MNHNS and SASEGT. The CDR3 nucleotides are TGTGCCAGCAGGACCGGGGGGTTCGGCACTGAAGCTTTCTTT. It specifies CASRTGGFGTEAFF.

The chain has TRBV28 and TRBJ2-3; a weak D match, TRBD2 (6 bases). Germline values: CDR1 MDHEN, CDR2 SYDVKM. This CDR3 has 16 residues. V lost 3 bases, J lost 5 bases, and 18 bases lay in between. The CDR3: CASSFHSGRGKDTQYF. DNA for the CDR3: TGTGCCAGCAGTTTCCATAGCGGAAGAGGTAAAGATACGCAGTATTTT.

This clone came up a few times. V and J are TRBV15 and TRBJ2-5; 8 bases align to TRBD1. The CDR3 covers 14 residues. Germline values: CDR1 LNHNV, CDR2 YYDKDF (reference sequence). V lost 3 bases, J lost 3 bases, and 3 bases stayed unmatched. CDR3 region: CATSRGTGEETQYF. CDR3 nucleotides: TGTGCCACCAGCAGGGGGACAGGCGAAGAGACCCAGTACTTC.

About this clone: The same CDR3 arises from other DNA sequences in this sample as well. The chain has TRBV7-9 and TRBJ2-3, with TRBD2 matching over 8 bases. Germline assignment: CDR1 SEHNR and CDR2 FQNEAQ (reference sequence). Germline trimming cut 6 bases from V and 0 bases from J; bases unmatched to any gene: 5. The length of the CDR3 is 15 residues. The CDR3 reads CASSLTSGSTDTQYF. The CDR3 nucleotides read TGTGCCAGCAGTCTAACTAGCGGTAGCACAGATACGCAGTATTTT.

The V and J genes are TRBV7-9 and TRBJ2-5; D not resolved. V lost 5 bases, J lost 4 bases, and 2 bases lay in between. Germline V gene sequence: CDR1 SEHNR, CDR2 FQNEAQ (reference sequence). CDR3 size: 10 residues. CDR3 sequence (DNA): TGTGCCAGCAGCCGAGAGACCCAGTACTTC. Its protein product is CASSRETQYF.

The rearrangement uses TRBV18 and TRBJ1-5; D is uncertain. Looked up from germline, CDR1 is KGHSH and CDR2 is LQKENI. V dropped 2 bases and J dropped 0 bases, with 8 bases sitting between them. The CDR3 is made up of 15 amino acids. The CDR3 nucleotides are TGTGCCAGCTCACCAACCGGGTATAGCAATCAGCCCCAGCATTTT. Translation gives CASSPTGYSNQPQHF.

V and J are TRBV6-5 and TRBJ2-2; D is uncertain. Trimming took off 3 bases at V and 4 bases at J, with 6 bases between the two ends. The CDR3 sequence is 13 residues long. Germline V gives CDR1 MNHEY, CDR2 SVGAGI. DNA for the CDR3: TGTGCCAGCAGTTATCGGTCCACCGGGGAGCTGTTTTTT. Amino acids: CASSYRSTGELFF.

V is TRBV4-3 and J is TRBJ1-2, with TRBD1 matching over 7 bases. CDR1 and CDR2 from the germline V gene are LGHNA and YSLEER. This CDR3 comprises 15 residues. J was trimmed by 6 bases and V by 2 bases; bases with no gene match: 9. CDR3 protein: CASSQTKDRAHGYTF. CDR3 nucleotide sequence: TGCGCCAGCAGCCAAACAAAAGACAGGGCGCATGGCTACACCTTC.

The chain is built from TRBV5-4 and TRBJ1-4, with a weak D call TRBD1 (6 bases). Germline V gene sequence: CDR1 SGHNT, CDR2 YYREEE (reference sequence). The CDR3 extends over 16 amino acids. V dropped 4 bases and J dropped 0 bases, with 13 bases sitting between them. CDR3 region: CASSPRTDATNEKLFF. The CDR3 DNA sequence: TGTGCCAGCAGCCCGCGGACAGATGCAACTAATGAAAAACTGTTTTTT.

The V and J genes are TRBV11-1 and TRBJ1-1, with D unclear. Trimming left V 7 bases short and J 4 bases short, with 16 bases between. The CDR3 sequence is 14 residues long. The germline gives CDR1 SGHAT, CDR2 FQDESV (reference sequence). Here the CDR3 reads CASTKGDFGTEAFF. The CDR3 coding sequence is TGTGCCAGCACCAAGGGAGATTTTGGCACTGAAGCTTTCTTT.

The count of this clone is one. The chain has TRBV15 and TRBJ2-3; 9 bases align to TRBD1. Germline V CDR1 and CDR2: LNHNV, YYDKDF (reference sequence). V lost 0 bases, J lost 4 bases, and 2 bases stayed unmatched. The CDR3 runs to 15 residues. CDR3 DNA: TGTGCCACCAGCAGAGATGGGACAGGGCCAGATACGCAGTATTTT. It is translated as CATSRDGTGPDTQYF.

This rearrangement joins TRBV4-3 to TRBJ2-1, with TRBD2 as a possible D gene (7 bases). The CDR3 is 17 residues long. CDR1 and CDR2 from the germline V gene are LGHNA and YSLEER. V was shortened by 0 bases and J by 1 base, with 13 bases between the two germline ends. The CDR3 nucleotides are TGCGCCAGCAGCCAAGATCGGGGGGCTATTTCCTACAATGAGCAGTTCTTC. Its translation is CASSQDRGAISYNEQFF.

The chain links TRBV11-3 to TRBJ2-2; the match to TRBD2 covers 7 bases. With 2 bases clipped from V and 6 bases from J, the junction kept 12 bases outside the gene matches. From germline, CDR1 is SGHNT and CDR2 YENEEA. The CDR3 runs 17 residues. CDR3 coding DNA: TGTGCCAGCAGCTTACCCAATAGCGGGTCTCGTCCCGGGGAGCTGTTTTTT. It yields the protein CASSLPNSGSRPGELFF.

This clone was observed once. The chain joins TRBV9 to TRBJ1-5; no clear D. CDR1 is SGDLS, CDR2 YYNGEE, per germline. The CDR3 covers 15 residues. Trimming took 2 bases from V and 0 from J, leaving 9 bases between them. CDR3 residues: CASSVSGDSNQPQHF. The CDR3 nucleotides are TGTGCCAGCAGCGTGTCTGGAGATAGCAATCAGCCCCAGCATTTT.

The chain uses TRBV19 and TRBJ1-2; TRBD1 is a possible D gene (6 bases). Deletions cut 7 bases from V and 1 base from J, with 13 bases between. This CDR3 is built from 14 residues. Looked up from germline, CDR1 is LNHDA and CDR2 is SQIVND (reference sequence). CDR3 coding DNA: TGTGCCAGTACCTCGGACAGTATTAACTATGGCTACACCTTC. It yields the protein CASTSDSINYGYTF. Complete variable domain (other parts from reference TRBV19 and TRBJ1-2): DGGITQSPKYLFRKEGQNVTLSCEQNLNHDAMYWYRQDPGQGLRLIYYSQIVNDFQKGDIAEGYSVSREKKESFPLTVTSAQKNPTAFYLCASTSDSINYGYTFGSGTRLTVV.